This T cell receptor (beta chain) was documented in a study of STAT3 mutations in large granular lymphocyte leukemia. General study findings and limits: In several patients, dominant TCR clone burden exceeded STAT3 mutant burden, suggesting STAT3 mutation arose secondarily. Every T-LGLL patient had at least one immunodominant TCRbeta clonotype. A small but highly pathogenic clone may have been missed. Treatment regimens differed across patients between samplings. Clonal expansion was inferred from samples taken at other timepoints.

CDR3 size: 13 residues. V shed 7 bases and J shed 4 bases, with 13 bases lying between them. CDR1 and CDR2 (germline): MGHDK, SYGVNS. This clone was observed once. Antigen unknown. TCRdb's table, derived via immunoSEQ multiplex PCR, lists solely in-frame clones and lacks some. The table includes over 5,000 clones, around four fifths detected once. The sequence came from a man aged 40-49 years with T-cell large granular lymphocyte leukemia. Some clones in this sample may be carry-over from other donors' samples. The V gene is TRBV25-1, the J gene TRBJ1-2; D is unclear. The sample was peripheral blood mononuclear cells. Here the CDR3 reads CASKSGGGYGYTF. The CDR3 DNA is TGTGCCAGCAAATCGGGCGGCGGCTATGGCTACACCTTC.